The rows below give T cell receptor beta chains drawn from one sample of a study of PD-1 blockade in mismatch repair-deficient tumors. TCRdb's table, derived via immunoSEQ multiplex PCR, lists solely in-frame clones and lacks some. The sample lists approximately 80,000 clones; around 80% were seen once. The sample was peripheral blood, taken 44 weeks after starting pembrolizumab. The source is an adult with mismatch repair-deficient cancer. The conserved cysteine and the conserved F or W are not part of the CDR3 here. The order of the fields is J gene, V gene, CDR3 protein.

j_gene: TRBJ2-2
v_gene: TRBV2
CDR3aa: ASSPLSGITGELF

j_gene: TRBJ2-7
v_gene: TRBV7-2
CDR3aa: ASSRLDPSGEQY

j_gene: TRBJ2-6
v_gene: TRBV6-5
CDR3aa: ASSYSRISGANVLT

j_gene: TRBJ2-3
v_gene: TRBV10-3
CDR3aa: AISDSNTDTQY

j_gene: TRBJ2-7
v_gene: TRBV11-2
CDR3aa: ASSLDVGTGEQY

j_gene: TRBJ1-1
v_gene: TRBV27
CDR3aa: ASSLFGGSEAF

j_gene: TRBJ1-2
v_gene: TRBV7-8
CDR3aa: ASSLGAGNYGYT

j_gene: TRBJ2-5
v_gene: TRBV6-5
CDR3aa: ASNKQGGGTQY

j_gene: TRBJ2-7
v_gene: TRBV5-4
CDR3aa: ASSLRGDYEQY

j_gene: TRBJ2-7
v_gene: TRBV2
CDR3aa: ASSEALSESYEQY

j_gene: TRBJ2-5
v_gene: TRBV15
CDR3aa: ATSRDPGSQETQY

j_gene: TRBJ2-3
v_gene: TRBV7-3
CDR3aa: ASSLDGMSSDTQY

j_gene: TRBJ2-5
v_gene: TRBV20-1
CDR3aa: SVSDRETQY

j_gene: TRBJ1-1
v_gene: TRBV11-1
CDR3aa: ASSLGQGATNTEAF

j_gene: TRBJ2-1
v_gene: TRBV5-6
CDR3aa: ASNRWGDEQF

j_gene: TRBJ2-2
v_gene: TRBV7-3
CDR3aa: ASSAGHLGRTGELF

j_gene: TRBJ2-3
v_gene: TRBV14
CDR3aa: ASNWAGGPIDTQY

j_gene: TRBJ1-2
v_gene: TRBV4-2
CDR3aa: ASSQRPGQGFYGYT

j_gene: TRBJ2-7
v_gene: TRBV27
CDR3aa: ASSLSTGLTYEQY

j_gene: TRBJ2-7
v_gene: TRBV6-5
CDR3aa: ASSQVGPEQY

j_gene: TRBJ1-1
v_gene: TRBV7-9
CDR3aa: ASSHGWAGTEAF

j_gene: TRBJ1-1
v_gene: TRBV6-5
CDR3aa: ASSLYGEAF

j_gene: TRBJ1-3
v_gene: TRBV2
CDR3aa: ALGGSSGNTIY

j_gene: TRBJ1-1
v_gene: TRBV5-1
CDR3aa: ASSLARNTEAF

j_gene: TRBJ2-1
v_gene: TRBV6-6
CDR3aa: ASSYSTPTSYF

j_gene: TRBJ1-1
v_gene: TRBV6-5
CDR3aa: ASRERGAGRTEAF

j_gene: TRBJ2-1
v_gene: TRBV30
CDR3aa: AWSGTGPYNEQF

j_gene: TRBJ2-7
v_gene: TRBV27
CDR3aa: ASSFGGGRYEQY

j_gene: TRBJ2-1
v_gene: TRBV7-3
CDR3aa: ASSLSARTSGNNEQF

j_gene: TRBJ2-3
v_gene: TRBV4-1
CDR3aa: ASSQEGGESADTQY

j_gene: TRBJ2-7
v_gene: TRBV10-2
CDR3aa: ASRQLAGGYEQY

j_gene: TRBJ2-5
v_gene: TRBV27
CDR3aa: ASSLEVSGGADGGQETQY

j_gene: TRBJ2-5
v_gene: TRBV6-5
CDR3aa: ASSRGDDQETQY

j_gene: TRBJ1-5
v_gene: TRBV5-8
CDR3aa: ASSWGFQPQH

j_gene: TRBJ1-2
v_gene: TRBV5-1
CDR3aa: ASSQGQVYGYT

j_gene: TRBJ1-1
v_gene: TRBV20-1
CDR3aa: SVRGNTEAF

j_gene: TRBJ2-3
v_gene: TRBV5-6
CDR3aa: ASSSNIGSYTDTQY